This T cell receptor (beta chain) was found in a study of cytomegalovirus exposure and HLA in healthy donors. Study-level background: Caucasian-associated ancestry cluster membership applied to less than 85% of 398 genotyped donors. Study-wide findings and caveats: Associated with cytomegalovirus, according to the listing, were 150 to 200 TCR beta chains. Generally TCR sequences proved uncommon, though certain public TCRs appeared in numerous donors.

A remark on this clone: Antigen specificity is unknown.

Germline assignment: CDR1 KGHSH and CDR2 LQKENI. The CDR3 has 15 residues. V was trimmed by 4 bases and J by 3 bases, leaving 13 bases between them. PCR used 60 Vbeta primers and 13 Jbeta primers. Using immunoSEQ multiplex PCR, the repertoire was profiled, and TCRdb retains in-frame clones only, with some absent. This sample's table reports approximately 170,000 clones. The chain couples TRBV18 to TRBJ1-5, with D possibly TRBD1 on 6 matching bases. This TCR was sampled from a woman aged 18-29 years in good health and CMV-seropositive. The specimen sequenced was PBMCs. The CDR3 sequence: CASSLTGTSNQPQHF. The CDR3 DNA reads as TGTGCCAGCTCACTGACCGGGACATCCAATCAGCCCCAGCATTTT.